The entry below gives a single T cell receptor beta chain sequence along with its context. The source of the sample is a study of control samples from healthy donors and cancer patients. Germline CDR1 and CDR2: LNHDA and SQIVND (reference sequence). With 8 bases clipped from V and 3 bases from J, the junction kept 8 bases outside the gene matches. The CDR3 has 14 amino acids. Produced via immunoSEQ multiplex PCR; TCRdb's table is partial and in-frame only. The table lists tens of thousands of clones, approximately 90% of them singletons. This sequence joins TRBV19 and TRBJ1-1; 8 bases fit TRBD1. What was sequenced was PBMCs. The receptor's source is a woman in her thirties or forties with head and neck cancer. This CDR3 reads CASSRTGKHTEAFF. Written as DNA, the CDR3 is TGTGCCAGTTCCCGGACAGGGAAGCACACTGAAGCTTTCTTT.